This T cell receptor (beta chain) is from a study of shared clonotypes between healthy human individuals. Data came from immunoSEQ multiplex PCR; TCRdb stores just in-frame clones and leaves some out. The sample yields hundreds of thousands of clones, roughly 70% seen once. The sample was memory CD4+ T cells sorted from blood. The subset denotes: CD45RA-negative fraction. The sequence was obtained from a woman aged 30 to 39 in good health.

The CDR3 reads CASSFIDSQPQHF. CDR3 DNA: TGTGCCAGCAGCTTCATTGACAGTCAGCCCCAGCATTTT. The chain joins TRBV7-3 to TRBJ1-5, with D tentatively TRBD1 (5 bases). The CDR3 covers 13 residues. Germline CDR1 SGHTA, CDR2 FQGTGA. The V end was cut by 3 bases, the J end by 6 bases, with 9 bases between. The full variable domain, rest sourced from reference TRBV7-3 and TRBJ1-5, is GAGVSQTPSNKVTEKGKYVELRCDPISGHTALYWYRQSLGQGPEFLIYFQGTGAADDSGLPNDRFFAVRPEGSVSTLKIQRTERGDSAVYLCASSFIDSQPQHFGDGTRLSIL.